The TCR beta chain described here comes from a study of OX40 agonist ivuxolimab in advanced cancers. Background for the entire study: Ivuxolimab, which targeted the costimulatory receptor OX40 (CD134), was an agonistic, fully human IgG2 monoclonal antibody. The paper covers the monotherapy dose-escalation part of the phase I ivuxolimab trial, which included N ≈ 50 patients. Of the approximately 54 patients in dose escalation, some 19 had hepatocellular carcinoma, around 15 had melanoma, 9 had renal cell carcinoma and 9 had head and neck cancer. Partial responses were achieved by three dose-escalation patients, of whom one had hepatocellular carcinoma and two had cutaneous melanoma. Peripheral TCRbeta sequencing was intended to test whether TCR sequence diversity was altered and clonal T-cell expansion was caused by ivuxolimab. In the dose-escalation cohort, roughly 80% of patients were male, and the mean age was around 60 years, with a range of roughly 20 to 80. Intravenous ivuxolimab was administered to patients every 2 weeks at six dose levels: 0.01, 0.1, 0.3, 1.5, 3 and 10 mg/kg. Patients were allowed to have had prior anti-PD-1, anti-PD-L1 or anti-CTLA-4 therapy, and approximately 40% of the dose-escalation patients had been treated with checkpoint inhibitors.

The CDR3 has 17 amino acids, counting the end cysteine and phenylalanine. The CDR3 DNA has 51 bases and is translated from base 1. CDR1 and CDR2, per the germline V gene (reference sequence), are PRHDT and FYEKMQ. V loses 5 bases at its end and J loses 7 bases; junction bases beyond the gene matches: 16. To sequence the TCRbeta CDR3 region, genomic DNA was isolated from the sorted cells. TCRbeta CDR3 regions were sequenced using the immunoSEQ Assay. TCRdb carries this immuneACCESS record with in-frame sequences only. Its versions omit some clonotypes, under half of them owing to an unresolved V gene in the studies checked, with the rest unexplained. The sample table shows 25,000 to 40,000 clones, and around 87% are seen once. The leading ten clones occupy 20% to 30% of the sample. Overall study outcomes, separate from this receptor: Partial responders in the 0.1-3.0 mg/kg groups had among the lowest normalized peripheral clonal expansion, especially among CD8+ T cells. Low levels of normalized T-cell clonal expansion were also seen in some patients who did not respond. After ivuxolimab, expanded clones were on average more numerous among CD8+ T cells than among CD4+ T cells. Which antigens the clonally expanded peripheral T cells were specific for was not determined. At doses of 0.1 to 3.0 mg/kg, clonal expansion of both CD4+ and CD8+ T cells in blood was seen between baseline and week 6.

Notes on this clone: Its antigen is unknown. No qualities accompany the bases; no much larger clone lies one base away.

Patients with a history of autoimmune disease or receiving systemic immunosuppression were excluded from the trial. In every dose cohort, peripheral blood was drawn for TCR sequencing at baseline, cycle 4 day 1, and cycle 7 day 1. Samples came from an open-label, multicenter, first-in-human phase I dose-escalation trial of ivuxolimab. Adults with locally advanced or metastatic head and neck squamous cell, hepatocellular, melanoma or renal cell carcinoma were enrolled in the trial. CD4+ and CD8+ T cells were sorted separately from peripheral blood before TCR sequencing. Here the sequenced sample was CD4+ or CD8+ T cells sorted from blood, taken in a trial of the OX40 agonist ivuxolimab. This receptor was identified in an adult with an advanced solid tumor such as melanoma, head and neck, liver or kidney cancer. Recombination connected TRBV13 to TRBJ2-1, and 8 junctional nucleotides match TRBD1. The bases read TGTGCCAGCAGCCCGGACAGGGTCTCCCTATTTGCGAATGAGCAGTTCTTC. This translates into CASSPDRVSLFANEQFF. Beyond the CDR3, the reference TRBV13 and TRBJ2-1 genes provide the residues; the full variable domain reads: AAGVIQSPRHLIKEKRETATLKCYPIPRHDTVYWYQQGPGQDPQFLISFYEKMQSDKGSIPDRFSAQQFSDYHSELNMSSLELGDSALYFCASSPDRVSLFANEQFFGPGTRLTVL.